The source of this T cell receptor (beta chain) is a study of blood T cell repertoires in COVID-19. Study details: PBMCs, B-cell-depleted T cells, or T cells were the source of the cDNA or gDNA that made up the material.

In the source study's methods: Amplifying reference gene primers gave estimates of nucleated cell counts. The repertoire was sequenced with immunoSEQ multiplex PCR; TCRdb's copy has only in-frame clones and lacks some. D and trimming come from the DNA, and the V and J calls and clone size come from that table. The sample lists tens of thousands of clones, roughly 90% occurring once. This TCR derives from a woman aged 50 to 65 with acute or convalescent COVID-19. Material for sequencing was peripheral blood.

The CDR3 nucleotides read TGTGCCAGCAGTTTACTCGACAGGGGGTACGAGCAGTACTTC. It specifies CASSLLDRGYEQYF. The chain is built from TRBV27 and TRBJ2-7; 9 bases match TRBD1. The CDR3 covers 14 residues. J was trimmed by 4 bases and V by 2 bases; bases with no gene match: 3. Germline V gene sequence: CDR1 MNHEY, CDR2 SMNVEV (reference sequence).